The 20 T cell receptor beta chains listed next were all sequenced from one sample in a study of blood T cell repertoires in COVID-19. Measured with immunoSEQ multiplex PCR; TCRdb has only the in-frame clones, and not every one. The table has 190,000 or so clones, 90% seen once; the top ten hold 0.55% to 0.8%. The material sequenced was peripheral blood. The receptor set was obtained from a middle-aged man with acute or convalescent COVID-19.

The chain joins TRBV6-5 to TRBJ2-5; D ambiguous. Germline values: CDR1 MNHEY, CDR2 SVGAGI. V lost 5 bases and J 4 bases, leaving 14 bases between the germline ends. The CDR3 is 14 amino acids. CDR3 sequence: CASSQQLGTETQYF. CDR3 nucleotide sequence: TGTGCCAGCAGTCAACAACTGGGCACAGAGACCCAGTACTTC.

The V and J genes are TRBV2 and TRBJ2-1; TRBD1 is a possible D gene (6 bases). The V and J ends lost 6 bases and 6 bases respectively, with 12 bases between them. This CDR3 has 13 amino acids. Germline CDR1 and CDR2: SNHLY and FYNNEI. Here the CDR3 DNA reads TGTGCCAGCAGACAGGGTGGGTCCAATGAGCAGTTCTTC. Protein: CASRQGGSNEQFF.

The chain carries TRBV6-2 or TRBV6-3 and TRBJ2-7; 7 nucleotides line up with TRBD2. Trimming removed 5 bases from V and 7 bases from J; junction bases left unmatched: 11. This CDR3 comprises 14 residues. Per the germline V gene, CDR1 is MNHEY and CDR2 is SVGEGT. CDR3 coding DNA: TGTGCCAGCAGTACCTCGGGGAGGGGATGGGAGCAGTACGTC. Residues: CASSTSGRGWEQYV.

The genes are TRBV2 and TRBJ1-2; TRBD1 is a possible D gene (5 bases). The germline V gene has CDR1 SNHLY and CDR2 FYNNEI. Trimming took off 7 bases at V and 3 bases at J, with 6 bases between the two ends. This CDR3 is 11 amino acids long. CDR3 coding DNA: TGTGCCAGCACCAGGGACTATGGCTACACCTTC. Translating gives CASTRDYGYTF.

The chain recombines TRBV15 with TRBJ2-5; a weak D match, TRBD2 (6 bases). With 4 bases removed from V and 5 bases from J, the gap between germline ends came to 20 bases. This CDR3 spans 16 amino acids. Germline CDR1 reads LNHNV; CDR2 reads YYDKDF (reference sequence). The CDR3 region is CATSTLLGEVRETQYF. CDR3 DNA: TGTGCCACCAGCACCCTGTTGGGGGAGGTACGCGAGACCCAGTACTTC.

This chain joins TRBV12-3 or TRBV12-4 and TRBJ1-1; TRBD1 matches at 7 bases. The V segment lost 6 bases and the J segment 7 bases; nucleotides outside the gene matches: 5. CDR3 size: 12 residues. This CDR3 is CASSKQGFEAFF. The CDR3 DNA reads as TGTGCCAGCAGCAAACAGGGGTTTGAAGCTTTCTTT.

The chain employs TRBV3-1 (or the pseudogene TRBV3-2) and TRBJ2-1; tentative D call: TRBD2 (5 bases). Trimming removed 8 bases at V and 2 bases at J, with 16 bases between. The CDR3 has 15 residues. Germline CDR1 is LGHDT and CDR2 is YNNKEL (reference sequence). CDR3 protein: CASGERGITYNEQFF. CDR3 nucleotide sequence: TGTGCCAGCGGGGAACGAGGGATTACCTACAATGAGCAGTTCTTC.

V usage is TRBV18 and J usage is TRBJ2-3, with 8 bases lining up with TRBD2. The CDR3 consists of 15 residues. V shed 6 bases, J shed 5 bases, and the junction held 10 bases outside the gene matches. Germline assignment: CDR1 KGHSH and CDR2 LQKENI. The chain's CDR3 is CASSLVAGGGDTQYF. CDR3 sequence (DNA): TGTGCCAGCTCCCTTGTCGCGGGAGGCGGAGATACGCAGTATTTT.

V usage is TRBV10-2 and J usage is TRBJ2-1, with 7 nucleotides matching TRBD1. CDR1 is WSHSY and CDR2 is SAAADI in the germline V gene. Germline trimming cut 9 bases from V and 3 bases from J; bases unmatched to any gene: 11. The CDR3 runs to 15 residues. CDR3 DNA: TGCGCCAGTTCTACAGGGGTAGGGCTCTACAATGAGCAGTTCTTC. Protein sequence: CASSTGVGLYNEQFF.

The V and J genes are TRBV28 and TRBJ1-5; possibly TRBD1 for D (5 bases). Germline V gene sequence: CDR1 MDHEN, CDR2 SYDVKM. The CDR3 covers 14 residues. The ends were cut back, 4 bases at V and 0 bases at J, with 7 bases in the middle. CDR3 nucleotide sequence: TGTGCCAGCAGTTCGGACACTAGCAATCAGCCCCAGCATTTT. Encoded protein: CASSSDTSNQPQHF.

The chain has TRBV4-1 and TRBJ2-3; a possible D gene is TRBD2 (5 bases). V was clipped by 3 bases and J by 7 bases, with 14 bases between them. CDR3 length equals 14 residues. CDR1 is MGHRA, CDR2 YSYEKL, per germline. DNA for the CDR3: TGCGCCAGCAGCCATAGACGGGGTTGGTATACGCAGTATTTT. It is translated as CASSHRRGWYTQYF.

The chain recombines TRBV19 with TRBJ1-2; D might be TRBD1 (5 bases). The V end was cut by 1 base, the J end by 0 bases, with 15 bases between. The CDR3 consists of 17 residues. Germline V gene data show CDR1 as LNHDA and CDR2 as SQIVND (reference sequence). DNA for the CDR3: TGTGCCAGTAGTATAGGGGGCGGTCTCCCCCCTAACTATGGCTACACCTTC. Translation: CASSIGGGLPPNYGYTF.

The gene calls are TRBV28 and TRBJ1-6, with 7 bases that match TRBD1. Trimming removed 3 bases from V and 8 bases from J; junction bases left unmatched: 4. Germline lookup yields CDR1 MDHEN and CDR2 SYDVKM. This CDR3 spans 14 amino acids. The CDR3 sequence is CASSLKQGYSPLHF. As DNA, the CDR3 is TGTGCCAGCAGTTTGAAACAGGGGTATTCACCCCTCCACTTT.

V and J are TRBV7-2 and TRBJ2-2, with TRBD2 matching over 9 bases. J was trimmed by 0 bases and V by 3 bases; bases with no gene match: 5. The germline V gene has CDR1 SGHTA and CDR2 FQGNSA. The CDR3 has 17 residues. Written as DNA, the CDR3 is TGTGCCAGCAGCTTCAGGCTAGCGGGGACGAACACCGGGGAGCTGTTTTTT. It is translated as CASSFRLAGTNTGELFF.

The chain combines TRBV3-1 (or the pseudogene TRBV3-2) with TRBJ1-1; no reliable D call. Germline V gives CDR1 LGHDT, CDR2 YNNKEL (reference sequence). The CDR3 runs 13 residues. Trimming removed 1 base from V and 6 bases from J, with 9 bases in between. The chain's CDR3 is CASSQGARAEAFF. In nucleotides, the CDR3 is TGTGCCAGCAGCCAAGGAGCCCGGGCTGAAGCTTTCTTT.

This rearrangement joins TRBV4-1 to TRBJ2-7, with 8 bases that match TRBD1. V was pared by 1 base and J by 10 bases, with 15 bases of the junction left unmatched. The CDR3 runs 16 residues. Germline loops: CDR1 MGHRA, CDR2 YSYEKL. CDR3 sequence: CASSQGGNRQGASQYF. DNA of the CDR3: TGCGCCAGCAGCCAAGGAGGTAATAGGCAGGGGGCGTCTCAGTACTTC.

The chain couples TRBV2 to TRBJ2-2; 7 bases match TRBD1. Trimming took 4 bases from V and 8 from J; bases not matched to a gene: 4. The CDR3 loop spans 13 amino acids. Germline V lookup: CDR1 SNHLY, CDR2 FYNNEI. This chain's CDR3 is CASSVKGAGELFF. In DNA, the CDR3 is TGTGCCAGCAGTGTTAAGGGGGCAGGGGAGCTGTTTTTT. Based on the CDR3 plus reference TRBV2 and TRBJ2-2, the full variable domain is EPEVTQTPSHQVTQMGQEVILRCVPISNHLYFYWYRQILGQKVEFLVSFYNNEISEKSEIFDDQFSVERPDGSNFTLKIRSTKLEDSAMYFCASSVKGAGELFFGEGSRLTVL.

The chain has TRBV4-2 and TRBJ1-2; 7 bases match TRBD1. The V gene end was trimmed by 1 base and the J gene end by 3 bases; junction bases not matched to a gene: 11. Germline assignment: CDR1 LGHNA and CDR2 YNFKEQ. There are 17 residues in the CDR3. CDR3 bases: TGTGCCAGCAGCCAAGCGGGAGGGGGCATGTCGTACTATGGCTACACCTTC. Amino acids: CASSQAGGGMSYYGYTF.

This clone was seen once. The rearrangement links TRBV2 to TRBJ2-1, with D possibly being TRBD1 (5 bases). Germline CDR1 is SNHLY and CDR2 is FYNNEI. This CDR3 has 11 amino acids. With 3 bases removed from V and 12 bases from J, the gap between germline ends came to 9 bases. The CDR3 reads CASSDSTGQFF. Here the CDR3 DNA reads TGTGCCAGCAGTGATTCCACAGGGCAGTTCTTC. Supplemented by reference TRBV2 and TRBJ2-1, the full variable domain reads EPEVTQTPSHQVTQMGQEVILRCVPISNHLYFYWYRQILGQKVEFLVSFYNNEISEKSEIFDDQFSVERPDGSNFTLKIRSTKLEDSAMYFCASSDSTGQFFGPGTRLTVL.

V and J are TRBV7-2 and TRBJ1-4, with 8 positions matching TRBD1. The CDR3 has 14 amino acids. CDR1 and CDR2 (germline): SGHTA, FQGNSA. Trimming took 2 bases from V and 8 from J; bases not matched to a gene: 4. CDR3 sequence (DNA): TGTGCCAGCAGCTTAAGGACAGGGAACGAAAAACTGTTTTTT. Translation: CASSLRTGNEKLFF.